These T cell receptor beta chains were read from a single sample in a study of shared clonotypes between healthy human individuals. Profiled with immunoSEQ multiplex PCR; TCRdb holds only in-frame clones, not every one. The sample carries about 2.4 million clones, roughly nine tenths recorded once. The sample comprised naive CD4+ T cells sorted from blood. The receptors here all came from a man between 18 and 35 years old in good health. Each CDR3 is given with its conserved first and last residue. The order of the fields is V gene, CDR3 length, CDR3 protein.

TRBV11-2 14 CASSPLGLTGELFF
TRBV6-5 15 CASATSGRRSDTQYF
TRBV19 14 CASTSWTANTEAFF
TRBV6-5 14 CASRVAFSTDTQYF
TRBV30 13 CAWRIRDRDGYTF
TRBV5-1 15 CASSIQGLGSTEAFF
TRBV5-1 17 CASSALGVRSYNSPLHF
TRBV10-3 15 CATVDRGKLETEAFF
TRBV4-1 20 CASSQEGGGLAVPGADTQYF
TRBV6-5 15 CASSQTGGWNYGYTF
TRBV10-3 15 CAISESGVATDTQYF
TRBV30 17 CAWNRPRAVATNEKLFF
TRBV2 14 CASSVNGGYNEQFF
TRBV11-3 13 CASSLVGRNEQFF
TRBV4-1 13 CASSHGQGTEAFF
TRBV18 14 CASSPPVRATEAFF
TRBV6-5 12 CASSTGTQKQYF
TRBV19 15 CASSIVAGGGETQYF
TRBV5-4 16 CASSSPGQGKLGEQYF
TRBV4-3 15 CASSQIAGGPVEQFF
TRBV6-1 15 CASSERDRNTGELFF
TRBV6-5 15 CASSYSYSPQETQYF
TRBV10-3 18 CAISEDSSGGANTGELFF
TRBV19 15 CASSIPQGPTDTQYF
TRBV19 16 CASREAQGGVKEKLFF
TRBV5-1 14 CASSLANQNTEAFF
TRBV23-1 12 CASKESGQPQHF
TRBV6-5 14 CASSLDRGGQPQHF
TRBV7-2 13 CASSRDRAYEQYF
TRBV6-1 14 CASSPTSGSSEQYF
TRBV25-1 15 CASSEGGVFPGELFF
TRBV6-5 13 CASSIGLRDTQYF
TRBV6-5 12 CASSSPNQPQHF
TRBV14 12 CASSHVPDTQYF
TRBV5-1 13 CASSRGGGTEAFF
TRBV7-2 13 CASSSSGEETQYF
TRBV12-5 15 CASGAAQGGVTEAFF
TRBV10-3 14 CAISSGTGNYEQYF
TRBV5-1 15 CASSLEGISNQPQHF
TRBV10-3 11 CAIGEGDEQYF
TRBV19 14 CASTRDREGSPLHF
TRBV7-2 14 CASSLTHQLGEQYF
TRBV10-1 14 CASSESGIGNTIYF
TRBV5-1 14 CASSTWGEGTEAFF
TRBV5-1 17 CASSSTSGRASYNEQFF
TRBV11-3 15 CASSLGTGYLDEQYF
TRBV5-1 16 CASSLGRGGGTDTQYF